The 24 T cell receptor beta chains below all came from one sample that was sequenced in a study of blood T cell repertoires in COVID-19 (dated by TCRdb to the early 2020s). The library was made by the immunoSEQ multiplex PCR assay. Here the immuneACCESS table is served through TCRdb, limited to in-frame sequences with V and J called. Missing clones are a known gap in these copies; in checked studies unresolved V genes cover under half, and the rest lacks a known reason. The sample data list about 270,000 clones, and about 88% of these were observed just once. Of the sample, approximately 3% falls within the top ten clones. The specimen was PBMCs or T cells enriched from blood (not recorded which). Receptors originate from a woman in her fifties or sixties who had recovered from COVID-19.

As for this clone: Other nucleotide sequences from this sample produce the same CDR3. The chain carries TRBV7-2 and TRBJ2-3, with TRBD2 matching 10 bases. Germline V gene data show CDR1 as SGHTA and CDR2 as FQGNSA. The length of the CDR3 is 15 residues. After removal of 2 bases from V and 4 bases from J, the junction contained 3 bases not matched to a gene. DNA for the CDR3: TGTGCCAGCAGCTTATTAGCGGGGGGCCCAGATACGCAGTATTTT. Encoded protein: CASSLLAGGPDTQYF.

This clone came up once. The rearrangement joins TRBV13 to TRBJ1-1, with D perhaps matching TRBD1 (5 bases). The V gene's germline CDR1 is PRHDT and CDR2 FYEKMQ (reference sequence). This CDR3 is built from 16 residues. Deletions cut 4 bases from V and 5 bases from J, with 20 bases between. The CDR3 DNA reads TGTGCCAGCAGCTCACTCCCGGGGGTAGGATTAACTGAAGCTTTCTTT. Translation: CASSSLPGVGLTEAFF.

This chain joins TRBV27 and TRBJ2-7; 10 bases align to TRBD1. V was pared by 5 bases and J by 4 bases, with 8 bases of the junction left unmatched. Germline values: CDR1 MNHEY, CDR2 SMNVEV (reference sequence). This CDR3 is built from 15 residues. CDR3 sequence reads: CASSLGQGVRYEQYF. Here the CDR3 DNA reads TGTGCCAGCAGTCTAGGACAGGGGGTGAGATACGAGCAGTACTTC.

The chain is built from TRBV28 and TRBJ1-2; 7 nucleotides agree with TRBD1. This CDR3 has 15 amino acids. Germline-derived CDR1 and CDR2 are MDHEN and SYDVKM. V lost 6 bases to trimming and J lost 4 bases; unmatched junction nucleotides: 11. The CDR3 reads CASSSIGQVVYGYTF. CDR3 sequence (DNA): TGTGCCAGCAGCTCCATCGGACAGGTAGTCTATGGCTACACCTTC.

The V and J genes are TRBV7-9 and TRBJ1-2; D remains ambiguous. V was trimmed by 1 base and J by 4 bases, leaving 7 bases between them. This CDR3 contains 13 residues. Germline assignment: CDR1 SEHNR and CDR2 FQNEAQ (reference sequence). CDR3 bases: TGTGCCAGCAGCTTAGTGCAGATCTATGGCTACACCTTC. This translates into CASSLVQIYGYTF.

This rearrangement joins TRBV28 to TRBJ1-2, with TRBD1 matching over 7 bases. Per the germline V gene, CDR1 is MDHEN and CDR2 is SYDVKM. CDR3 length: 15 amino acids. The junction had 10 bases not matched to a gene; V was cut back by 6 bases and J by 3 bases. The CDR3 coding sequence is TGTGCCAGCAGGACAGGGCGGGGAGCGGACTATGGCTACACCTTC. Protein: CASRTGRGADYGYTF.

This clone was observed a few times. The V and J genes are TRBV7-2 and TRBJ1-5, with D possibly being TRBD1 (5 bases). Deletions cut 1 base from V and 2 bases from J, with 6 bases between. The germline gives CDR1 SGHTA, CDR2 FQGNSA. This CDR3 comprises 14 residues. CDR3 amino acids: CASSLGTRNQPQHF. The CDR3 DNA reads TGTGCCAGCAGCTTAGGGACACGCAATCAGCCCCAGCATTTT.

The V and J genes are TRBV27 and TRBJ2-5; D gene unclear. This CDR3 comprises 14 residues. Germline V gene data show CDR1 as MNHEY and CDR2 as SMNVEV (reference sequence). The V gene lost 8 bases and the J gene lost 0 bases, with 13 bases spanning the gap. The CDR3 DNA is TGTGCCAGCTCCGGTAGCCCGTACCAAGAGACCCAGTACTTC. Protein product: CASSGSPYQETQYF.

CDR3 sequence reads: CASSSSTRWVENEQFF. CDR3 DNA sequence: TGTGCCAGCAGTTCATCGACTAGATGGGTGGAAAATGAGCAGTTCTTC. This chain joins TRBV28 and TRBJ2-1; tentatively, D is TRBD2 (6 bases). Germline V gene sequence: CDR1 MDHEN, CDR2 SYDVKM. The CDR3 is 16 amino acids. V lost 4 bases to trimming and J lost 7 bases, with 20 bases between them. The full variable domain, its missing parts supplied by reference TRBV28 and TRBJ2-1, is DVKVTQSSRYLVKRTGEKVFLECVQDMDHENMFWYRQDPGLGLRLIYFSYDVKMKEKGDIPEGYSVSREKKERFSLILESASTNQTSMYLCASSSSTRWVENEQFFGPGTRLTVL.

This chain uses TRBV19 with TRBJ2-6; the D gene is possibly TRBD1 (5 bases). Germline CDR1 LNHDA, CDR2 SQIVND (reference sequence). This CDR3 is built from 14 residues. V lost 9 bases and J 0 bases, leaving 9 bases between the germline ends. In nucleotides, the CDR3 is TGTGCCAGCCAGCAGGGCTCTGGGGCCAACGTCCTGACTTTC. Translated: CASQQGSGANVLTF.

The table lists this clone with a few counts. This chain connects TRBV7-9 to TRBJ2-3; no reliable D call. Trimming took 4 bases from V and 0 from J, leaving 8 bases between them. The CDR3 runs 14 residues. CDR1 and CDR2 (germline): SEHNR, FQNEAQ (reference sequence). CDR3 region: CASSSIGSTDTQYF. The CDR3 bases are TGTGCCAGCAGCTCCATTGGCAGCACAGATACGCAGTATTTT.

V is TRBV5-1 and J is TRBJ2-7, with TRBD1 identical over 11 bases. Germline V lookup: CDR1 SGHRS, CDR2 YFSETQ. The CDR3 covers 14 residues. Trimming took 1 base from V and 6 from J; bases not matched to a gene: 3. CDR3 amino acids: CASSLIGQGAEQYF. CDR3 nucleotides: TGCGCCAGCAGCTTGATAGGACAGGGGGCCGAGCAGTACTTC.

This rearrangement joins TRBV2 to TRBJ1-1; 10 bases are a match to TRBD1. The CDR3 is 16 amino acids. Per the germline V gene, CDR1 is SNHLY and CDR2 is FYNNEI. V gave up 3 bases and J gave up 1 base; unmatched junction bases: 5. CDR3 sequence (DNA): TGTGCCAGCAGTGATGGGGACAGGGGACAGAACACTGAAGCTTTCTTT. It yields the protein CASSDGDRGQNTEAFF.

This CDR3 is CASSQEVSSGRLNTQYF. CDR3 in DNA: TGCGCCAGCAGCCAAGAGGTATCGAGCGGGAGATTGAATACGCAGTATTTT. The chain employs TRBV4-3 and TRBJ2-3; 8 positions match TRBD2. Trimming took 0 bases from V and 7 from J; bases not matched to a gene: 12. This CDR3 is 17 amino acids long. In germline, CDR1 is LGHNA, CDR2 YSLEER.

CDR3 amino acids: CASSLIGRDGYTF. The CDR3 DNA reads as TGTGCCAGCAGCTTAATTGGGCGGGATGGCTACACCTTC. J is TRBJ1-2 and V is TRBV7-3, with D unclear. This CDR3 has 13 residues. Germline-derived CDR1 and CDR2 are SGHTA and FQGTGA. The V end was cut by 1 base, the J end by 6 bases, with 9 bases between.

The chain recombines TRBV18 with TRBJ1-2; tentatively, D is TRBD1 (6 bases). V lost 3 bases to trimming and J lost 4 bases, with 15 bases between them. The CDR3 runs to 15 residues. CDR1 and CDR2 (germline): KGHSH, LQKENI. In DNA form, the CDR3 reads TGTGCCAGCTCACCCGGGGACACGGGCGGCTATGGCTACACCTTC. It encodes CASSPGDTGGYGYTF.

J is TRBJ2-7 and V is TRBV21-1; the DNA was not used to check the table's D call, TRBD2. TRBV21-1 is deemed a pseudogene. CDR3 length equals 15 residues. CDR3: CASSKEGTSPGEQYF. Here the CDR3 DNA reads TGTGCCAGCAGCAAAGAAGGGACTAGTCCGGGCGAGCAGTACTTC.

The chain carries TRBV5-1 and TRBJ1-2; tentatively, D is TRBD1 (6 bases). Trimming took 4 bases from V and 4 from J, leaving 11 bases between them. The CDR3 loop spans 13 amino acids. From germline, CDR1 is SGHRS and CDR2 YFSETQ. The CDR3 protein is CASSPDSIYGYTF. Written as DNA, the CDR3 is TGCGCCAGCAGCCCGGACAGCATCTATGGCTACACCTTC.

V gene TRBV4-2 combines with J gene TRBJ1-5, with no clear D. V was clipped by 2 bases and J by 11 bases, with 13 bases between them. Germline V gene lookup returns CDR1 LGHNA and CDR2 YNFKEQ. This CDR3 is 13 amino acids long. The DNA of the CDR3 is TGTGCCAGCAGCCAATCACGTGAGGAAGCCCAGCATTTT. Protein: CASSQSREEAQHF.

The CDR3 protein is CASSQGRSGSTDTQYF. DNA for the CDR3: TGCGCCAGCAGCCAAGGCAGAAGCGGGAGTACAGATACGCAGTATTTT. The J gene is TRBJ2-3, the V gene TRBV4-3; 8 nucleotides line up with TRBD2. The CDR3 is made up of 16 amino acids. Germline V gives CDR1 LGHNA, CDR2 YSLEER. With V trimmed by 1 base and J by 3 bases, 6 bases remained unmatched.

CDR3 sequence (DNA): TGTGCCAGCAGCTGGGCGGGGGACTTTTCCTACAATGAGCAGTTCTTC. As protein: CASSWAGDFSYNEQFF. This chain connects TRBV7-9 to TRBJ2-1; the match to TRBD2 covers 7 bases. Germline V gives CDR1 SEHNR, CDR2 FQNEAQ (reference sequence). This CDR3 comprises 16 residues. After removal of 4 bases from V and 1 base from J, the junction contained 7 bases not matched to a gene.

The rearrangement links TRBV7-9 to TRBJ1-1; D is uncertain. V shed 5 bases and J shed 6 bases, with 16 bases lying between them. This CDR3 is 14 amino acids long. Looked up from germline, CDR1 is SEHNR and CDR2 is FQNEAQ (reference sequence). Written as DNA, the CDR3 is TGTGCCAGCAGCCGACCCCGGAGGGAGGCTGAAGCTTTCTTT. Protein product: CASSRPRREAEAFF.

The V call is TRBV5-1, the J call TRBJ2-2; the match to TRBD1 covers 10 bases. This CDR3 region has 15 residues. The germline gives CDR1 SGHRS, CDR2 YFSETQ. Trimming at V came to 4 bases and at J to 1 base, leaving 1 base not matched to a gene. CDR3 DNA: TGCGCCAGCAGCCGGACAGGGGGGAACACCGGGGAGCTGTTTTTT. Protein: CASSRTGGNTGELFF.

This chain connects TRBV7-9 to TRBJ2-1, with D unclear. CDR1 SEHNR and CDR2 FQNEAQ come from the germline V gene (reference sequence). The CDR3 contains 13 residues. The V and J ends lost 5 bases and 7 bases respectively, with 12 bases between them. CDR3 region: CASSDPWSNEQFF. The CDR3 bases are TGTGCCAGCAGCGACCCTTGGAGTAATGAGCAGTTCTTC.